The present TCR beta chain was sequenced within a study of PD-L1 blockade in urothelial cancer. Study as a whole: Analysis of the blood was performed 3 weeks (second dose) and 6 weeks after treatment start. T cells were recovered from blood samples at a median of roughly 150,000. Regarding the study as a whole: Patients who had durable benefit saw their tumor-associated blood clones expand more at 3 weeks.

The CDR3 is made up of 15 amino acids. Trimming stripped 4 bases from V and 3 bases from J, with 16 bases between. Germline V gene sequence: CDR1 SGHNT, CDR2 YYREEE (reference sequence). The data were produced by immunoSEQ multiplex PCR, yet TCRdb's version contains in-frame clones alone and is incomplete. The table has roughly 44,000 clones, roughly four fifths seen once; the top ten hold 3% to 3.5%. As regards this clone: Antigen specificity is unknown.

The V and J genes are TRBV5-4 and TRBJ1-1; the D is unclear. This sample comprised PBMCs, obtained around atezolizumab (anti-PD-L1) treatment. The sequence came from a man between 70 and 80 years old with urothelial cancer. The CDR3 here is CASSPRVGRDTEAFF. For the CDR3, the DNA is TGTGCCAGCAGCCCTCGGGTAGGGAGGGACACTGAAGCTTTCTTT.